A selection of T cell receptor beta chains follows, all from one sample in a study of T cells in Graves' hyperthyroidism and ophthalmopathy. TCRdb re-analysed the multiplex PCR reads in MiXCR, keeping a single row per CDR3 protein. The table shows 360,000 or so distinct CDR3 sequences, with roughly 20% occurring only once. The material sequenced was blood. These receptors all stem from a woman between 40 and 50 years old with Graves' ophthalmopathy. The CDR3 runs from the conserved cysteine through the conserved F or W. Fields, in order: clone size, V gene, D gene, J gene, CDR3 protein, CDR3 DNA. A D gene is named only where the DNA matches it firmly. Expanded clones get a size class; other rows say once, few or many, or leave the size out.

abundance: many; v_gene: TRBV28; d_gene: NA; j_gene: TRBJ1-1; CDR3aa: CASSPSGVVNTEAFF; CDR3nt: TGTGCCAGCAGTCCGAGCGGGGTAGTGAACACTGAAGCTTTCTTT
abundance: many; v_gene: TRBV18; d_gene: NA; j_gene: TRBJ1-1; CDR3aa: CASSPRTADTEAFF; CDR3nt: TGTGCCAGCTCACCTCGGACAGCCGACACTGAAGCTTTCTTT
abundance: many; v_gene: TRBV4-1; d_gene: TRBD1; j_gene: TRBJ1-5; CDR3aa: CASSQGAGGINSNQPQHF; CDR3nt: TGCGCCAGCAGCCAAGGTGCAGGGGGGATAAATAGCAATCAGCCCCAGCATTTT
abundance: NA; v_gene: TRBV20-1; d_gene: NA; j_gene: TRBJ2-7; CDR3aa: CSARAGAGEQYF; CDR3nt: TGCAGTGCTAGGGCCGGGGCGGGCGAGCAGTACTTC
abundance: many; v_gene: TRBV10-2; d_gene: TRBD2; j_gene: TRBJ2-6; CDR3aa: CASSEVGVAGVAGANVLTF; CDR3nt: TGCGCCAGCAGTGAGGTGGGGGTAGCGGGAGTGGCTGGGGCCAACGTCCTGACTTTC
abundance: NA; v_gene: TRBV28; d_gene: TRBD2; j_gene: TRBJ2-7; CDR3aa: CASSNIAGGHEQYF; CDR3nt: TGTGCCAGCAGCAATATAGCGGGAGGCCACGAGCAGTACTTC
abundance: many; v_gene: TRBV30; d_gene: NA; j_gene: TRBJ1-1; CDR3aa: CARRSDTGTEAFF; CDR3nt: TGTGCCCGCAGGAGTGATACGGGTACTGAAGCTTTCTTT
abundance: many; v_gene: TRBV6-5; d_gene: NA; j_gene: TRBJ1-1; CDR3aa: CASSYSNRFTEAFF; CDR3nt: TGTGCCAGCAGTTACTCAAATAGGTTTACTGAAGCTTTCTTT
abundance: NA; v_gene: TRBV5-4; d_gene: TRBD2; j_gene: TRBJ2-2; CDR3aa: CASSLTAAGGTTGELFF; CDR3nt: TGTGCCAGCAGCTTGACCGCAGCGGGAGGGACCACCGGGGAGCTGTTTTTT
abundance: many; v_gene: TRBV7-9; d_gene: NA; j_gene: TRBJ1-2; CDR3aa: CASSLAEGATTF; CDR3nt: TGTGCCAGCAGCTTAGCGGAAGGGGCTACAACCTTC
abundance: many; v_gene: TRBV5-1; d_gene: TRBD1; j_gene: TRBJ2-7; CDR3aa: CASSYGTGGYEQYF; CDR3nt: TGTGCCAGCAGTTATGGGACAGGGGGCTACGAGCAGTACTTC
abundance: NA; v_gene: TRBV6-1; d_gene: NA; j_gene: TRBJ1-2; CDR3aa: CASSDGTWLYGYTF; CDR3nt: TGTGCCAGTAGTGATGGGACATGGCTCTATGGCTACACCTTC
abundance: NA; v_gene: TRBV7-2; d_gene: TRBD2; j_gene: TRBJ2-7; CDR3aa: CASSPGLAQAGQYF; CDR3nt: TGTGCCAGCAGCCCGGGACTAGCGCAAGCCGGGCAGTACTTC
abundance: many; v_gene: TRBV5-1; d_gene: NA; j_gene: TRBJ1-1; CDR3aa: CASSLEGGRGTEAFF; CDR3nt: TGCGCCAGCAGCTTGGAGGGGGGCAGAGGGACTGAAGCTTTCTTT
abundance: many; v_gene: TRBV28; d_gene: NA; j_gene: TRBJ1-1; CDR3aa: CASSLMGYAFF; CDR3nt: TGTGCCAGCAGTTTAATGGGGTATGCTTTCTTT
abundance: NA; v_gene: TRBV6-8; d_gene: TRBD1; j_gene: TRBJ2-7; CDR3aa: CASSTTDRGWEQYF; CDR3nt: TGTGCCAGCAGCACCACGGACAGGGGCTGGGAGCAGTACTTC
abundance: many; v_gene: TRBV15; d_gene: TRBD2; j_gene: TRBJ2-7; CDR3aa: CATSSSGSSYEQYF; CDR3nt: TGTGCCACCAGCAGTAGCGGGAGTTCCTACGAGCAGTACTTC
abundance: many; v_gene: TRBV12-3/TRBV12-4; d_gene: NA; j_gene: TRBJ2-5; CDR3aa: CASSFTGVETQYF; CDR3nt: TGTGCCAGCAGTTTCACGGGTGTGGAGACCCAGTACTTC
abundance: many; v_gene: TRBV28; d_gene: NA; j_gene: TRBJ1-2; CDR3aa: CASSLRTLYGYTF; CDR3nt: TGTGCCAGCAGTTTAAGGACACTCTATGGCTACACCTTC
abundance: few; v_gene: TRBV4-3; d_gene: NA; j_gene: TRBJ2-7; CDR3aa: CASSQETAFSYEQYF; CDR3nt: TGCGCCAGCAGCCAAGAAACGGCCTTCTCCTACGAGCAGTACTTC
abundance: NA; v_gene: TRBV2; d_gene: TRBD1; j_gene: TRBJ1-2; CDR3aa: CASSEGQGDYGYTF; CDR3nt: TGTGCCAGCAGTGAGGGACAGGGGGACTATGGCTACACCTTC
abundance: many; v_gene: TRBV15; d_gene: NA; j_gene: TRBJ2-7; CDR3aa: CATSRRTLSSYEQYF; CDR3nt: TGTGCCACCAGCAGGAGGACACTAAGCTCCTACGAGCAGTACTTC
abundance: many; v_gene: TRBV12-3/TRBV12-4; d_gene: TRBD1; j_gene: TRBJ2-3; CDR3aa: CASSFGAGGGSEWYF; CDR3nt: TGTGCCAGCAGTTTCGGAGCAGGGGGCGGCTCTGAGTGGTATTTT
abundance: NA; v_gene: TRBV5-1; d_gene: NA; j_gene: TRBJ2-5; CDR3aa: CASSLTDDPQETQYF; CDR3nt: TGCGCCAGCAGCTTGACGGACGATCCCCAAGAGACCCAGTACTTC
abundance: many; v_gene: TRBV7-3; d_gene: TRBD1; j_gene: TRBJ2-7; CDR3aa: CASRSTGGSYEQYF; CDR3nt: TGTGCCAGCAGGTCTACAGGGGGGTCCTACGAGCAGTACTTC
abundance: NA; v_gene: TRBV9; d_gene: NA; j_gene: TRBJ2-2; CDR3aa: CASSVGSETGELFF; CDR3nt: TGTGCCAGCAGCGTAGGGTCAGAAACCGGGGAGCTGTTTTTT
abundance: many; v_gene: TRBV27; d_gene: NA; j_gene: TRBJ2-5; CDR3aa: CASSLGQGGQTQYF; CDR3nt: TGTGCCAGCAGCCTCGGGCAGGGTGGGCAGACCCAGTACTTC
abundance: many; v_gene: TRBV19; d_gene: NA; j_gene: TRBJ1-1; CDR3aa: CASRAAGSNTEAFF; CDR3nt: TGTGCCAGTAGGGCCGCTGGCTCGAACACTGAAGCTTTCTTT
abundance: many; v_gene: TRBV27; d_gene: TRBD1; j_gene: TRBJ2-7; CDR3aa: CASSFGQGITYEQYF; CDR3nt: TGTGCCAGCAGTTTTGGACAGGGTATAACCTACGAGCAGTACTTC
abundance: NA; v_gene: TRBV6-2/TRBV6-3; d_gene: TRBD1; j_gene: TRBJ1-5; CDR3aa: CASSRQGESQPQHF; CDR3nt: TGTGCCAGCAGTCGACAGGGTGAAAGTCAGCCCCAGCATTTT
abundance: NA; v_gene: TRBV3-1; d_gene: NA; j_gene: TRBJ1-5; CDR3aa: CASSQGLRDQPQRF; CDR3nt: TGTGCCAGCAGCCAAGGGTTGAGGGATCAGCCCCAGCGTTTT
abundance: many; v_gene: TRBV7-8; d_gene: TRBD1; j_gene: TRBJ2-2; CDR3aa: CASSFRDRGRGGELFF; CDR3nt: TGTGCCAGCAGCTTCCGGGACAGGGGGCGAGGAGGGGAGCTGTTTTTT
abundance: NA; v_gene: TRBV12-3/TRBV12-4; d_gene: TRBD1; j_gene: TRBJ1-2; CDR3aa: CASSYDRQGAWGYTF; CDR3nt: TGTGCCAGCAGTTACGATCGACAGGGGGCATGGGGCTACACCTTC
abundance: many; v_gene: TRBV2; d_gene: TRBD2; j_gene: TRBJ2-7; CDR3aa: CAITGGPPSYEQYF; CDR3nt: TGTGCCATCACGGGAGGGCCACCTTCCTACGAGCAGTACTTC
abundance: once; v_gene: TRBV3-1; d_gene: NA; j_gene: TRBJ1-1; CDR3aa: CASSQMGGTEAFF; CDR3nt: TGTGCCAGCAGCCAGATGGGGGGCACTGAAGCTTTCTTT
abundance: NA; v_gene: TRBV6-5; d_gene: NA; j_gene: TRBJ1-1; CDR3aa: CASSYSNPRNTEAFF; CDR3nt: TGTGCCAGCAGTTACTCGAATCCGCGGAACACTGAAGCTTTCTTT
abundance: many; v_gene: TRBV30; d_gene: TRBD1; j_gene: TRBJ1-3; CDR3aa: CAWSIARTPRGDTIYF; CDR3nt: TGTGCCTGGAGTATAGCCCGGACACCCAGGGGGGACACCATATATTTT
abundance: NA; v_gene: TRBV12-3/TRBV12-4; d_gene: NA; j_gene: TRBJ2-7; CDR3aa: CASSFSETGPEQYF; CDR3nt: TGTGCCAGCAGTTTTTCGGAAACAGGGCCGGAGCAGTACTTC
abundance: many; v_gene: TRBV12-3/TRBV12-4; d_gene: TRBD1; j_gene: TRBJ2-7; CDR3aa: CASRLGTGGSYEQYF; CDR3nt: TGTGCCAGCAGACTAGGGACAGGAGGCTCCTACGAGCAGTACTTC
abundance: many; v_gene: TRBV24-1; d_gene: NA; j_gene: TRBJ2-5; CDR3aa: CATSDAGQGKTQYF; CDR3nt: TGTGCCACCAGTGATGCGGGCCAGGGAAAGACCCAGTACTTC
abundance: many; v_gene: TRBV9; d_gene: NA; j_gene: TRBJ2-7; CDR3aa: CASSVTDGVIYEQYF; CDR3nt: TGTGCCAGCAGCGTAACGGACGGAGTCATCTACGAGCAGTACTTC
abundance: NA; v_gene: TRBV14; d_gene: NA; j_gene: TRBJ2-7; CDR3aa: CASSPTIYEQYF; CDR3nt: TGTGCCAGCAGCCCAACTATTTACGAGCAGTACTTC
abundance: many; v_gene: TRBV7-3; d_gene: NA; j_gene: TRBJ2-2; CDR3aa: CASTGGAGTGELFF; CDR3nt: TGTGCCAGCACTGGGGGGGCTGGCACCGGGGAGCTGTTTTTT
abundance: many; v_gene: TRBV30; d_gene: NA; j_gene: TRBJ2-7; CDR3aa: CAWRFSMLSYEQYF; CDR3nt: TGTGCCTGGAGATTTAGTATGCTCTCCTACGAGCAGTACTTC
abundance: many; v_gene: TRBV6-2/TRBV6-3; d_gene: NA; j_gene: TRBJ1-1; CDR3aa: CASSYHSAGDTEAFF; CDR3nt: TGTGCCAGCAGTTACCACTCCGCAGGGGACACTGAAGCTTTCTTT
abundance: NA; v_gene: TRBV6-1; d_gene: NA; j_gene: TRBJ2-7; CDR3aa: CASRGAGTSEYEQYF; CDR3nt: TGTGCCAGCAGGGGAGCCGGGACTTCGGAGTACGAGCAGTACTTC
abundance: NA; v_gene: TRBV6-1; d_gene: NA; j_gene: TRBJ1-1; CDR3aa: CASSRDKYTEAFF; CDR3nt: TGTGCCAGCAGTCGGGACAAATACACTGAAGCTTTCTTT
abundance: many; v_gene: TRBV5-6; d_gene: TRBD2; j_gene: TRBJ2-2; CDR3aa: CASSPGLAGEQAGELFF; CDR3nt: TGTGCCAGCAGCCCGGGACTAGCGGGAGAACAGGCCGGGGAGCTGTTTTTT
abundance: NA; v_gene: TRBV6-1; d_gene: NA; j_gene: TRBJ2-5; CDR3aa: CARDGRLETQYF; CDR3nt: TGTGCCAGAGATGGCCGGTTGGAGACCCAGTACTTC
abundance: many; v_gene: TRBV28; d_gene: NA; j_gene: TRBJ1-2; CDR3aa: CASSSGGYTF; CDR3nt: TGTGCCAGCAGTTCCGGCGGCTACACCTTC
abundance: NA; v_gene: TRBV6-5; d_gene: TRBD1; j_gene: TRBJ1-5; CDR3aa: CASSLQGIGNQPQHF; CDR3nt: TGTGCCAGCAGTTTACAGGGGATTGGGAATCAGCCCCAGCATTTT
abundance: many; v_gene: TRBV7-2; d_gene: NA; j_gene: TRBJ1-2; CDR3aa: CASSLGLGRSNGYTF; CDR3nt: TGTGCCAGCAGCTTAGGGCTCGGCAGGAGCAATGGCTACACCTTC
abundance: NA; v_gene: TRBV2; d_gene: NA; j_gene: TRBJ1-2; CDR3aa: CASRGGPSQGYTF; CDR3nt: TGTGCCAGCAGAGGTGGGCCCTCCCAGGGCTACACCTTC
abundance: many; v_gene: TRBV7-9; d_gene: NA; j_gene: TRBJ2-5; CDR3aa: CASSPQAVQGGTQYF; CDR3nt: TGTGCCAGCAGCCCTCAAGCCGTGCAGGGTGGGACCCAGTACTTC
abundance: many; v_gene: TRBV20-1; d_gene: TRBD1; j_gene: TRBJ1-2; CDR3aa: CSAIKTGRGDGYTF; CDR3nt: TGCAGTGCTATAAAGACAGGGAGGGGGGATGGCTACACCTTC
abundance: NA; v_gene: TRBV7-9; d_gene: NA; j_gene: TRBJ1-1; CDR3aa: CASSDQGFYTEAFF; CDR3nt: TGTGCCAGCAGCGATCAGGGATTCTACACTGAAGCTTTCTTT
abundance: many; v_gene: TRBV7-8; d_gene: NA; j_gene: TRBJ2-7; CDR3aa: CASSLARWASHYEQYF; CDR3nt: TGTGCCAGCAGCTTAGCTAGGTGGGCTAGCCATTACGAGCAGTACTTC
abundance: many; v_gene: TRBV20-1; d_gene: NA; j_gene: TRBJ2-7; CDR3aa: CSARDGEGLLSYEQYF; CDR3nt: TGCAGTGCTAGAGATGGTGAGGGGCTTCTCTCCTACGAGCAGTACTTC